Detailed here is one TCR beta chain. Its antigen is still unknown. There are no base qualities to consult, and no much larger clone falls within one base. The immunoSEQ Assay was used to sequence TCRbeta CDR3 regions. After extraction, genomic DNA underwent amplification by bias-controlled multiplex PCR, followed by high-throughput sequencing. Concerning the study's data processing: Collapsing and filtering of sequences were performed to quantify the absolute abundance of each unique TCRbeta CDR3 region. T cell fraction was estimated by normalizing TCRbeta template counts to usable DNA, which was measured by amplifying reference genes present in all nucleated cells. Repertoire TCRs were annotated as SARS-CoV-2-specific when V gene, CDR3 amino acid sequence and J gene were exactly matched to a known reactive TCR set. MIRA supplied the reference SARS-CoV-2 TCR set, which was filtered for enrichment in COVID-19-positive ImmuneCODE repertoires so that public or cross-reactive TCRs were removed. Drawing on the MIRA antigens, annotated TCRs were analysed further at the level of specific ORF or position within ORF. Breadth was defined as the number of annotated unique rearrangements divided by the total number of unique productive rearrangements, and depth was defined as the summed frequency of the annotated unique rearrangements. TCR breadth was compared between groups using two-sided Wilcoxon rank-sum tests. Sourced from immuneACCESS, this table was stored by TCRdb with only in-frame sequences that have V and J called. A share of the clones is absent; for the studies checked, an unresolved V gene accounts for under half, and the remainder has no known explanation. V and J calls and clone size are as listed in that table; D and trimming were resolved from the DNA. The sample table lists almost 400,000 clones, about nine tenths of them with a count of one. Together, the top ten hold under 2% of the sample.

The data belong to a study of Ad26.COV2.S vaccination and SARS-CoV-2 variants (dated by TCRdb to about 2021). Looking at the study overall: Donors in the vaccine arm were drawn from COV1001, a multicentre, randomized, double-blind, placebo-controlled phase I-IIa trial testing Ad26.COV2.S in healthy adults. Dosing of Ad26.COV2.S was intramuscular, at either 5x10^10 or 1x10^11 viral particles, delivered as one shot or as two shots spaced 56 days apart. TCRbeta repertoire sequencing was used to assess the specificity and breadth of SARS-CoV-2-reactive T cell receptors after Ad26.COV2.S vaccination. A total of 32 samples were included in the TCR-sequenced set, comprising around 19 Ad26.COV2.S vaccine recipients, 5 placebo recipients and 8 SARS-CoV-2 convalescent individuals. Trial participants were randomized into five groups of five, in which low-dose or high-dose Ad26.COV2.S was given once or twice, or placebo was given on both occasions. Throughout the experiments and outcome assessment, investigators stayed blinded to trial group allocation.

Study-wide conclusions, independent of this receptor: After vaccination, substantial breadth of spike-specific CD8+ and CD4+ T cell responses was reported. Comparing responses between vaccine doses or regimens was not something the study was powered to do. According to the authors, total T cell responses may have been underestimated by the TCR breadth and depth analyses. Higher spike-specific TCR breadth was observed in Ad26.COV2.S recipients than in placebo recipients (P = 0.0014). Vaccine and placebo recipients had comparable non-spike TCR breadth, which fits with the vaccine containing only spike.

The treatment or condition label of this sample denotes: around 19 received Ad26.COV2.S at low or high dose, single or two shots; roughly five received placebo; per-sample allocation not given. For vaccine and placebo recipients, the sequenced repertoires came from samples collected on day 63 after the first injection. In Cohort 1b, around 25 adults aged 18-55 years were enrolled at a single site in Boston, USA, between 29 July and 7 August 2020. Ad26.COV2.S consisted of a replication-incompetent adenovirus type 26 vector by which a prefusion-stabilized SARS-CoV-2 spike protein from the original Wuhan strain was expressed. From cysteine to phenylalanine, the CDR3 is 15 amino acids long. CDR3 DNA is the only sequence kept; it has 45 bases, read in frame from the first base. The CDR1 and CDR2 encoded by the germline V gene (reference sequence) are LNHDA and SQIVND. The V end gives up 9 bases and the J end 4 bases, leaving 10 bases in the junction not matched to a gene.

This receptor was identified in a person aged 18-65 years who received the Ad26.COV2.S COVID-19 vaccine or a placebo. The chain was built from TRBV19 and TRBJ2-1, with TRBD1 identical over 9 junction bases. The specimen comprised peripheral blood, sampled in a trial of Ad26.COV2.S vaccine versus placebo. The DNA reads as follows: TGTGCCAGAGGGGGCCCACAGGGGGCGTACAATGAGCAGTTCTTC. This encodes CARGGPQGAYNEQFF.